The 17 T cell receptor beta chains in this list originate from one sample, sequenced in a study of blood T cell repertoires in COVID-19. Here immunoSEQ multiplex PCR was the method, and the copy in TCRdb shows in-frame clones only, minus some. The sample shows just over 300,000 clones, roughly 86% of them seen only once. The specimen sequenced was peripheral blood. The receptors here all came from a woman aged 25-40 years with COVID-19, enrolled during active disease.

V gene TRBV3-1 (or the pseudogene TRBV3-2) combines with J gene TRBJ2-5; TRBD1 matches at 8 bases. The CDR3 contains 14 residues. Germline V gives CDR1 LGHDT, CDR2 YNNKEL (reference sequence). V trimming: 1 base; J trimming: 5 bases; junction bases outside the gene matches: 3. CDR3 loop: CASSQVTGVETQYF. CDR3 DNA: TGTGCCAGCAGCCAAGTGACAGGGGTGGAGACCCAGTACTTC.

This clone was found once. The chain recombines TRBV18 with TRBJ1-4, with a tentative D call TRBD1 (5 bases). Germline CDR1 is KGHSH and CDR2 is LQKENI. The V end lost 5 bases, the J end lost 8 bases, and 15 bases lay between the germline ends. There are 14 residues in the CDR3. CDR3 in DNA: TGTGCCAGCTCATTGTCCGGGGGAGGAGAAAAACTGTTTTTT. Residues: CASSLSGGGEKLFF.

The CDR3, as DNA: TGTGCCAGCAGTGACGATTGGGGCGCACGGTATGGCTACACCTTC. It translates to CASSDDWGARYGYTF. The chain couples TRBV6-4 to TRBJ1-2; a possible D gene is TRBD1 (5 bases). Per the germline V gene, CDR1 is MRHNA and CDR2 is SNTAGT. Deletions cut 2 bases from V and 5 bases from J, with 15 bases between. The CDR3 runs to 15 residues.

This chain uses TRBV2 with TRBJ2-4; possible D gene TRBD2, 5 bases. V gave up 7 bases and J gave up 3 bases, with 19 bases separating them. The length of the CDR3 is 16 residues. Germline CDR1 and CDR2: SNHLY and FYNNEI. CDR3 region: CASTSSIGEGKNIQYF. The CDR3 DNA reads TGTGCCAGCACCTCCTCTATAGGTGAGGGCAAAAACATTCAGTACTTC.

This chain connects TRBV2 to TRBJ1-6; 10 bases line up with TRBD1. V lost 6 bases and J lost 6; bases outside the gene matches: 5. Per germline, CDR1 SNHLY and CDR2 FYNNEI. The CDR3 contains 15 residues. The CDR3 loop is CASREDRGFNSPLHF. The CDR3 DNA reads TGTGCCAGCAGGGAGGACAGGGGGTTTAATTCACCCCTCCACTTT.

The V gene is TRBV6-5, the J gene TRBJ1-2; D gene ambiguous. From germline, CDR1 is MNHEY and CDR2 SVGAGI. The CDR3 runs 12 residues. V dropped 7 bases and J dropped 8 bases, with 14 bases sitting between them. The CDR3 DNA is TGTGCCAGCACCCGGCCCCGAGGGGGCTACACCTTC. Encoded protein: CASTRPRGGYTF.

The CDR3 DNA follows: TGCGCCAGCAGCCAAGATTGGGAGGGTTGGCCCCTCCACTTT. This translates into CASSQDWEGWPLHF. The chain links TRBV4-1 to TRBJ1-6; the D is unclear. CDR1 and CDR2 from the germline V gene are MGHRA and YSYEKL. This CDR3 region has 14 residues. V was clipped by 0 bases and J by 13 bases, with 13 bases between them.

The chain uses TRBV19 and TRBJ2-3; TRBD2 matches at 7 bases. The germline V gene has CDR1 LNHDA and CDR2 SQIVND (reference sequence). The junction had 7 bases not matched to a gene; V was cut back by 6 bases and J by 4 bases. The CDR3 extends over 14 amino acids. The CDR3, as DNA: TGTGCCAGTAGCGGGGGAGGGGTAGCAGATACGCAGTATTTT. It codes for CASSGGGVADTQYF.

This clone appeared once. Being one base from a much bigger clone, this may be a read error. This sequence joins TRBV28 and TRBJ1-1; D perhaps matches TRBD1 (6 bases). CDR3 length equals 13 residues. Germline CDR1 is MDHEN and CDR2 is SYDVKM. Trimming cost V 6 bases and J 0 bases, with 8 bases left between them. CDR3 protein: CASSPGVNTEAFF. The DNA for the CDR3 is TGTGCCAGCAGCCCAGGGGTGAACACTGAAGCTTTCTTT.

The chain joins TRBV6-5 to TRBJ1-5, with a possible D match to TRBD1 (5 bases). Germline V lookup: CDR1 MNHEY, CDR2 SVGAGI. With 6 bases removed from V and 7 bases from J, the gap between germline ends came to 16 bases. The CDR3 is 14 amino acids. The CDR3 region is CASSRGGSQQPQHF. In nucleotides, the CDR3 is TGTGCCAGCAGCCGGGGGGGGTCACAGCAGCCCCAGCATTTT.

CDR3: CATNPTSVNTEAFF. As DNA, the CDR3 is TGTGCCACCAACCCAACATCCGTGAACACTGAAGCTTTCTTT. The chain is built from TRBV15 and TRBJ1-1; unclear D gene. Trimming stripped 7 bases from V and 0 bases from J, with 12 bases between. CDR1 is LNHNV, CDR2 YYDKDF, per germline (reference sequence). The CDR3 totals 14 residues.

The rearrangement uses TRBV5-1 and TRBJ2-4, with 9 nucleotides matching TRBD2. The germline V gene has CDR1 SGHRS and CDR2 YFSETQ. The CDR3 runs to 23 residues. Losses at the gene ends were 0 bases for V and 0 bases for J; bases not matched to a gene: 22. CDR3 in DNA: TGCGCCAGCAGCTTGGTATTGGGTGGCTGGGCTAGCGGGGAGAGACTAGCCAAAAACATTCAGTACTTC. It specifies CASSLVLGGWASGERLAKNIQYF.

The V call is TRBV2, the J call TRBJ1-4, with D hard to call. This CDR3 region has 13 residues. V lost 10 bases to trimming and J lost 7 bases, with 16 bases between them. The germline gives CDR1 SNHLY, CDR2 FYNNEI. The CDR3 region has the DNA TGTGCCACTACCCTCGGACTGGGTGAAAAACTGTTTTTT. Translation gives CATTLGLGEKLFF.

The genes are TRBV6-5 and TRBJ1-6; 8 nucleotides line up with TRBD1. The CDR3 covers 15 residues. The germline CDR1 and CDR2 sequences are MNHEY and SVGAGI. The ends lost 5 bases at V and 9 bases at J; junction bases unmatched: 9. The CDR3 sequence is CASSKSTGVSSPLHF. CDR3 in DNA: TGTGCCAGCAGTAAATCGACAGGGGTGAGTTCACCCCTCCACTTT.

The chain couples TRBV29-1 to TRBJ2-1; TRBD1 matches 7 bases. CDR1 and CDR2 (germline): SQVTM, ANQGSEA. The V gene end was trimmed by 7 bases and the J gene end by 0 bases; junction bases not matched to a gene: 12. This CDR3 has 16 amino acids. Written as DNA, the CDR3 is TGCAGCGCGCGCTCAAAGGACAGGAGCTCCTACAATGAGCAGTTCTTC. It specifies CSARSKDRSSYNEQFF.

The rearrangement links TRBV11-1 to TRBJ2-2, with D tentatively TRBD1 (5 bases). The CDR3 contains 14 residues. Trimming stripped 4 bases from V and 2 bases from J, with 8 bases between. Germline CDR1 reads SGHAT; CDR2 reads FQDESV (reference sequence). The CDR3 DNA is TGTGCCAGCAGCTCGACAGCTAACACCGGGGAGCTGTTTTTT. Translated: CASSSTANTGELFF.

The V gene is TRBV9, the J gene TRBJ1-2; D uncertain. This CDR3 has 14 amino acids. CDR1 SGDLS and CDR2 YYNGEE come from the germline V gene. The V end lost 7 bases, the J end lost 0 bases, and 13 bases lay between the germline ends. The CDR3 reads CASSLGVSNYGYTF. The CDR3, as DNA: TGTGCCAGCTCGCTCGGGGTCTCTAACTATGGCTACACCTTC.